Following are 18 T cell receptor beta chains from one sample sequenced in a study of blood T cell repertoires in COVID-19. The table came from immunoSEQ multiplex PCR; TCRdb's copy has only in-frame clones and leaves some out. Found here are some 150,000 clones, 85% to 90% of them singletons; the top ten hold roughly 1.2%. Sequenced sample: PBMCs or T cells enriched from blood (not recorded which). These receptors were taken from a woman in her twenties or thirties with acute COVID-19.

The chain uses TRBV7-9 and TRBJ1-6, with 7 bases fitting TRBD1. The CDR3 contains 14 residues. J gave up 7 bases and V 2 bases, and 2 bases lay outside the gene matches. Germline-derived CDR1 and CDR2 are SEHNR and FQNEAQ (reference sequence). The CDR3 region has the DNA TGTGCCAGCAGCTTACGACAGGGAAATTCACCCCTCCACTTT. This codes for CASSLRQGNSPLHF.

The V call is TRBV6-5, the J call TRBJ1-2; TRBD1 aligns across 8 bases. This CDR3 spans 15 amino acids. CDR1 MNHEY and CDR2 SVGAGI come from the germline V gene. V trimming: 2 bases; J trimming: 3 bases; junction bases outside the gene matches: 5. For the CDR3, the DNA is TGTGCCAGCAGTTACGGGACAGGAGCCGACTATGGCTACACCTTC. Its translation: CASSYGTGADYGYTF.

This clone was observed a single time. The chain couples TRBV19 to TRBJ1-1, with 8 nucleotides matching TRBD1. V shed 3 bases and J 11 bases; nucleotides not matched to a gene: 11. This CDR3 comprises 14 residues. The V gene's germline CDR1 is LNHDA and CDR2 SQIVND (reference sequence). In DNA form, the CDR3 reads TGTGCCAGTAGTATTCCGTCGGGACAGGTACACGCTTTCTTT. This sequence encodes CASSIPSGQVHAFF.

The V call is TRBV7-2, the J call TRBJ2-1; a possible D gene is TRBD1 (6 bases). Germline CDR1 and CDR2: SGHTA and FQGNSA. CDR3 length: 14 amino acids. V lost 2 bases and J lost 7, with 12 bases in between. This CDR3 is CASSLRTVANEQFF. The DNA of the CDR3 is TGTGCCAGCAGCTTACGGACAGTTGCAAATGAGCAGTTCTTC.

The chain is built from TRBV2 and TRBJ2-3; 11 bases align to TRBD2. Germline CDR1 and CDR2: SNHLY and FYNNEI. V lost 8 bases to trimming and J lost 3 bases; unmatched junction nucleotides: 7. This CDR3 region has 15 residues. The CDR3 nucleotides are TGTGCCAGCCGGGTTAGCGGGAGGGGTACAGATACGCAGTATTTT. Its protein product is CASRVSGRGTDTQYF.

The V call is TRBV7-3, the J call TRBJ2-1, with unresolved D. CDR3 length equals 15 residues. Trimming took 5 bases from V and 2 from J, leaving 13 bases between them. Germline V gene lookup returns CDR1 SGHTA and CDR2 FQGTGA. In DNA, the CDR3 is TGTGCCAGCAGCCCATCTCCCGAGCCCTACAATGAGCAGTTCTTC. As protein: CASSPSPEPYNEQFF. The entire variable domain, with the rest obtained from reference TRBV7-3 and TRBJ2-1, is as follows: GAGVSQTPSNKVTEKGKYVELRCDPISGHTALYWYRQSLGQGPEFLIYFQGTGAADDSGLPNDRFFAVRPEGSVSTLKIQRTERGDSAVYLCASSPSPEPYNEQFFGPGTRLTVL.

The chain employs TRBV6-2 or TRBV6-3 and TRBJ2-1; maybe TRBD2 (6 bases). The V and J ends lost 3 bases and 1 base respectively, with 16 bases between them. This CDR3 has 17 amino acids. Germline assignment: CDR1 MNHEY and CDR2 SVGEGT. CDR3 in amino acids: CASSYSIGDFSYNEQFF. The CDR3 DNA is TGTGCCAGCAGTTATTCAATTGGGGACTTTTCCTACAATGAGCAGTTCTTC.

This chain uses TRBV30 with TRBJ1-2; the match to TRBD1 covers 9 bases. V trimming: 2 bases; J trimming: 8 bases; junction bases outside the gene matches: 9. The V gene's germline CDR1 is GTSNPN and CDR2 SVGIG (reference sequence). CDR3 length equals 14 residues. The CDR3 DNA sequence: TGTGCCTGGAGTTTGGGACAGGGCAGTTCAGGCTACACCTTC. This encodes CAWSLGQGSSGYTF.

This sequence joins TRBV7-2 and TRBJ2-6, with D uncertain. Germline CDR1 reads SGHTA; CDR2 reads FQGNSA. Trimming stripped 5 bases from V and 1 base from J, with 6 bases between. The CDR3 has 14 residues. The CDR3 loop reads CASSLTSGANVLTF. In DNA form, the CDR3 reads TGTGCCAGCAGCCTCACATCTGGGGCCAACGTCCTGACTTTC.

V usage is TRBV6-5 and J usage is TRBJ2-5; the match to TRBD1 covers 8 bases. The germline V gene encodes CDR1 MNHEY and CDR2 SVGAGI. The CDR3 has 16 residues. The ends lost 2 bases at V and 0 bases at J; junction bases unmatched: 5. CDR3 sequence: CASSYVRTGYQETQYF. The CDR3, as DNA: TGTGCCAGCAGTTACGTGAGGACAGGGTACCAAGAGACCCAGTACTTC.

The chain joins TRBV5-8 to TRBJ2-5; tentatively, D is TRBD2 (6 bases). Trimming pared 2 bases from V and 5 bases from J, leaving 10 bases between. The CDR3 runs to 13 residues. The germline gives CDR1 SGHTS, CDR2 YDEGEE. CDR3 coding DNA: TGTGCCAGCAGCTTCAGCGGGTCCGAGACCCAGTACTTC. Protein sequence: CASSFSGSETQYF.

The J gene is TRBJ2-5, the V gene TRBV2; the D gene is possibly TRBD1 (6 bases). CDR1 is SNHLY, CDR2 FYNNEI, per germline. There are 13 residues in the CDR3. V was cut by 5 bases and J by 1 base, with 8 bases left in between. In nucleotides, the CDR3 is TGTGCCAGCAGTACAGGGTTCCAAGAGACCCAGTACTTC. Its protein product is CASSTGFQETQYF.

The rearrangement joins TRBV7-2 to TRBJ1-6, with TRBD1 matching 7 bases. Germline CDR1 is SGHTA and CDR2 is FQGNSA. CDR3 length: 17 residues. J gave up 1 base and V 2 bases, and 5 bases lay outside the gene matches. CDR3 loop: CASSLIQGVSYNSPLHF. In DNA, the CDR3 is TGTGCCAGCAGCTTAATTCAGGGGGTGTCCTATAATTCACCCCTCCACTTT.

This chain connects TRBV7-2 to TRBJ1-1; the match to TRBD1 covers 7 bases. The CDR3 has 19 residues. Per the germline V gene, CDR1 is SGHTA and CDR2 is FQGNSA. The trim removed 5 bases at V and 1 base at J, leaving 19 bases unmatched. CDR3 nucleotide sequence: TGTGCCAGCAGCACCCATTTCGGCCTGCAGTGGACAGGGAACACTGAAGCTTTCTTT. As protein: CASSTHFGLQWTGNTEAFF.

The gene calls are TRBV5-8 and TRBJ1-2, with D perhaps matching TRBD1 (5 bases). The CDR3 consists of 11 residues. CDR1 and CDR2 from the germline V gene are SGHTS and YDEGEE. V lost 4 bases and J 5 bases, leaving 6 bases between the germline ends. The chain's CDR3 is CASSQGYGYTF. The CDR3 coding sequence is TGTGCCAGCAGCCAGGGTTATGGCTACACCTTC. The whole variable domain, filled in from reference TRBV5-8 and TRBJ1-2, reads EAGVTQSPTHLIKTRGQQATLRCSPISGHTSVYWYQQALGLGLQFLLWYDEGEERNRGNFPPRFSGRQFPNYSSELNVNALELEDSALYLCASSQGYGYTFGSGTRLTVV.

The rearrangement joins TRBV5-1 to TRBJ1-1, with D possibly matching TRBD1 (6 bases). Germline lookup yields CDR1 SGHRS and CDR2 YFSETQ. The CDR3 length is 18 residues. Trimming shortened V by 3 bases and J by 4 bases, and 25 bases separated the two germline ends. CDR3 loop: CASSSPTGTPSALTEAFF. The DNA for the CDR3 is TGCGCCAGCAGCTCACCTACCGGGACACCTTCGGCGCTCACTGAAGCTTTCTTT.

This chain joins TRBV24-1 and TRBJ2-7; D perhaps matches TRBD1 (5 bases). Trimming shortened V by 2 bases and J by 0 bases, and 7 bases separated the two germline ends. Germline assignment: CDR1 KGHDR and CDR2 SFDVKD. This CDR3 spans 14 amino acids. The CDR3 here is CATSDWQGSYEQYF. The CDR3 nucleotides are TGTGCCACCAGTGATTGGCAGGGCTCCTACGAGCAGTACTTC.

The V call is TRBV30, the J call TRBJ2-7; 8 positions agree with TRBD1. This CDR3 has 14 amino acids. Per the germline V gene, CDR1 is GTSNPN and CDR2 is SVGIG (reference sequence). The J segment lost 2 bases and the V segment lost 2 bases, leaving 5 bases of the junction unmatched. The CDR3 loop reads CAWSTPTGAYEQYF. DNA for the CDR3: TGTGCCTGGAGTACGCCGACAGGGGCCTACGAGCAGTACTTC. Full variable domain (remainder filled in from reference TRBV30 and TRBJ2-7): SQTIHQWPATLVQPVGSPLSLECTVEGTSNPNLYWYRQAAGRGLQLLFYSVGIGQISSEVPQNLSASRPQDRQFILSSKKLLLSDSGFYLCAWSTPTGAYEQYFGPGTRLTVT.